This T cell receptor (beta chain) came from a study of T-cell reconstitution after alpha-beta-depleted transplantation in children. A library of TCRbeta sequences, prepared with unique molecular identifiers, was generated. TCRdb independently ran MiXCR on the PCR reads; one entry per CDR3 protein. This repertoire shows fewer than 700,000 distinct CDR3 sequences, more than 20% found once; its top ten account for over 12%. This clonotype was counted ten times or more. Its antigen remains unknown. The V segment lost 4 bases and the J segment 1 base; nucleotides outside the gene matches: 3. The CDR3 spans 14 residues. Study-level findings and limits: Certain patients had high TCRbeta diversity at day 60, and it came from recipient T cells and thymic progenitors that survived. Newly produced T cells mostly accounted for T-cell counts and diversity one year post-transplant. About two months after transplant, alpha-beta T cells reportedly came from several hundred expanded graft clones.

The source material was PBMCs, mostly from graft donor cells, sampled 360 days after TCRalphabeta/CD19-depleted stem cell transplant. The chain has TRBV12-3 or TRBV12-4 and TRBJ1-1; the match to TRBD1 covers 7 bases. The TCR sequence derives from a boy under two years old who had a stem cell transplant for acute myeloid leukemia, so the T cells may come from the graft donor. CDR3 coding DNA: TGTGCCAGCAGTTATACAGGGGAGAACACTGAAGCTTTCTTT. It translates to CASSYTGENTEAFF.